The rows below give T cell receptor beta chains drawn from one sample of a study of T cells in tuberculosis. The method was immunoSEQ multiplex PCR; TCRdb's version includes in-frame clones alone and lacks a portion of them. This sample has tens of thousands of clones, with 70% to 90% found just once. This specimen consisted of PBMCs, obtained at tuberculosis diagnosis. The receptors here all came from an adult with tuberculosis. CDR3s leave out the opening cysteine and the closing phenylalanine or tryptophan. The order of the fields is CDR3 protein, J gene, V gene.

CDR3 protein: ASSKQTRVGSGANVLT
J gene: TRBJ2-6
V gene: TRBV27

CDR3 protein: ASSLLTRGSPLH
J gene: TRBJ1-6
V gene: TRBV28

CDR3 protein: ASSLLDRVGDDIQY
J gene: TRBJ2-4
V gene: TRBV18

CDR3 protein: ASSEVLRGSYEQY
J gene: TRBJ2-7
V gene: TRBV6-1

CDR3 protein: ASGSTANTEAF
J gene: TRBJ1-1
V gene: TRBV30

CDR3 protein: ASSPRGAKNIQY
J gene: TRBJ2-4
V gene: TRBV25-1

CDR3 protein: ASIFGTRGYNEQF
J gene: TRBJ2-1
V gene: TRBV6-6

CDR3 protein: ASSHLAASTDTQY
J gene: TRBJ2-3
V gene: TRBV6-1

CDR3 protein: ASSFISQVYNEQF
J gene: TRBJ2-1
V gene: TRBV5-4

CDR3 protein: ASSPRDRSLGDGYT
J gene: TRBJ1-2
V gene: TRBV18

CDR3 protein: ASSQGGWETQY
J gene: TRBJ2-5
V gene: TRBV4-2

CDR3 protein: SANQYNEQF
J gene: TRBJ2-1
V gene: TRBV20-1

CDR3 protein: SAWLAPFLY
J gene: TRBJ2-4
V gene: TRBV29-1

CDR3 protein: ASSPGQGGAF
J gene: TRBJ1-1
V gene: TRBV5-6

CDR3 protein: ASRGVSGPQETQY
J gene: TRBJ2-5
V gene: TRBV6-1

CDR3 protein: ASSAGGRAAYEQY
J gene: TRBJ2-7
V gene: TRBV5-4

CDR3 protein: AWSVPRGSSYNEQF
J gene: TRBJ2-1
V gene: TRBV30

CDR3 protein: ASSQRVELAGETQY
J gene: TRBJ2-5
V gene: TRBV4-2

CDR3 protein: ATSGTPLGELF
J gene: TRBJ2-2
V gene: TRBV19

CDR3 protein: ASSGGWTGELF
J gene: TRBJ2-2
V gene: TRBV2

CDR3 protein: ASSPRDRIYGYT
J gene: TRBJ1-2
V gene: TRBV28

CDR3 protein: ASSLIRDSNYGYT
J gene: TRBJ1-2
V gene: TRBV7-9

CDR3 protein: ASSLGTRRYSNQPQH
J gene: TRBJ1-5
V gene: TRBV7-2

CDR3 protein: ASSPSGRGAF
J gene: TRBJ1-1
V gene: TRBV27

CDR3 protein: ASSPGTGGENTEAF
J gene: TRBJ1-1
V gene: TRBV7-2

CDR3 protein: ASSWDPGGEQF
J gene: TRBJ2-1
V gene: TRBV19

CDR3 protein: ASSPLTGSPRAIY
J gene: TRBJ1-3
V gene: TRBV4-1

CDR3 protein: AWSPNRDSSSGNTIY
J gene: TRBJ1-3
V gene: TRBV30

CDR3 protein: ASSYKGWNSPLH
J gene: TRBJ1-6
V gene: TRBV6-5

CDR3 protein: ASTLGLAGYNEQF
J gene: TRBJ2-1
V gene: TRBV5-6

CDR3 protein: ASSFVGAEQPQH
J gene: TRBJ1-5
V gene: TRBV5-5

CDR3 protein: AISWDSLSTEAF
J gene: TRBJ1-1
V gene: TRBV10-3

CDR3 protein: ASSPATRGESQY
J gene: TRBJ2-3
V gene: TRBV10-2

CDR3 protein: ASRTGTGAVYGYT
J gene: TRBJ1-2
V gene: TRBV6-5

CDR3 protein: ASPLIQGADTEAF
J gene: TRBJ1-1
V gene: TRBV6-4

CDR3 protein: SVVEGVYGYT
J gene: TRBJ1-2
V gene: TRBV29-1

CDR3 protein: SFFEAGGTDTQY
J gene: TRBJ2-3
V gene: TRBV29-1

CDR3 protein: ASSLPGTVNTEAF
J gene: TRBJ1-1
V gene: TRBV5-4

CDR3 protein: ASSLDTGLGNTIY
J gene: TRBJ1-3
V gene: TRBV7-8

CDR3 protein: ASSDSDRDEQF
J gene: TRBJ2-1
V gene: TRBV6-4

CDR3 protein: ASSRGNQETQY
J gene: TRBJ2-5
V gene: TRBV11-2

CDR3 protein: ASSREGRNEQF
J gene: TRBJ2-1
V gene: TRBV2

CDR3 protein: ASRPLERGTEAF
J gene: TRBJ1-1
V gene: TRBV6-5

CDR3 protein: ASSVAGQATDTQY
J gene: TRBJ2-3
V gene: TRBV9

CDR3 protein: ASSAGTRRETQY
J gene: TRBJ2-5
V gene: TRBV2

CDR3 protein: ASSPGTDEKLF
J gene: TRBJ1-4
V gene: TRBV4-3

CDR3 protein: ASRGPYNEQF
J gene: TRBJ2-1
V gene: TRBV27

CDR3 protein: ASSATGQATDTQY
J gene: TRBJ2-3
V gene: TRBV6-4

CDR3 protein: ASSIPPQETQY
J gene: TRBJ2-5
V gene: TRBV7-2

CDR3 protein: ASNPTSGETQY
J gene: TRBJ2-5
V gene: TRBV5-1